This T cell receptor beta chain is from a study of cytomegalovirus exposure and HLA in healthy donors. Study-level background: Assignment to the Caucasian-associated ancestry cluster applied to approximately 80% of the approximately 420 genotyped donors.

The CDR3 runs to 15 residues. The V and J ends lost 0 bases and 0 bases, in that order; junction bases with no gene match: 1. Germline V CDR1 and CDR2: ENHRY, SYGVKD. Vbeta (60) and Jbeta (13) primers were used in the PCR. This table comes from immunoSEQ multiplex PCR, and its TCRdb copy is limited to in-frame clones, with some not included. Its table records 70,000 to 80,000 clones. Overall study findings and caveats: With DRB1 most and HLA-C fewest, TCR association rates differed between HLA loci in a later analysis.

Notes on this clone: Its antigen is not identified.

Sequenced: PBMCs. V is TRBV10-3 and J is TRBJ1-1; TRBD1 matches 7 bases. This sequence originates from a man aged 40-49 years in good health and CMV-seronegative. DNA of the CDR3: TGTGCCATCAGTGAGTCGACAGGGATGAACACTGAAGCTTTCTTT. It yields the protein CAISESTGMNTEAFF.